In its sample, the clone carrying this TCR beta chain was seen once. This table comes from immunoSEQ multiplex PCR, and its TCRdb copy is limited to in-frame clones, with some not included. This table holds some 2.3 million clones, about 92% found once. Per germline, CDR1 LNHDA and CDR2 SQIVND (reference sequence). V shed 0 bases and J shed 1 base, with 10 bases lying between them. The CDR3 totals 15 residues. This sample was included in a study of shared clonotypes between healthy human individuals. V gene TRBV19 combines with J gene TRBJ2-7; the D is unclear. The origin of this receptor is a man between 18 and 35 years old in good health. Some clones in this sample may be carry-over from other donors' samples. The sequenced sample consisted of naive CD4+ T cells from PBMCs. Indicated subset: CD45RA+ positively selected. CDR3 DNA sequence: TGTGCCAGTAGTATAGATTCTGGAACATCCTACGAGCAGTACTTC. This codes for CASSIDSGTSYEQYF.